This record concerns one TCR beta chain sequence. This clonotype has just a few counts. Its antigen remains undetermined. No qualities accompany the bases; no much larger clone lies one base away. The data were taken from a study of regulatory T cells in long-lasting Graves disease (dated by TCRdb to about 2021). Looking at the study overall: Patients with newly diagnosed Graves' disease had been on antithyroid drugs for under 3 months. A total of about 35 samples underwent TCR sequencing, from around 13 patients with persistent Graves' disease and roughly 20 patients with newly diagnosed Graves' disease. Persistent Graves' disease patients were compared with newly diagnosed Graves' disease patients by peripheral blood TCR sequencing and RNA sequencing. The study took place in China and was registered as a clinical trial.

The time point label, read with the paper, signifies: newly diagnosed GD, antithyroid drugs for less than 3 months. For both TCR sequencing and RNA sequencing, RNA was extracted from PBMCs using TRIzol. The diagnosis of Graves' disease followed American Thyroid Association guidelines. The patients came from an endocrinology department in Xi'an, China. From each patient, approximately 10 milliliters of peripheral blood was collected into an EDTA anticoagulant tube. PBMCs were isolated by Ficoll Paque Plus density gradient separation without further T cell sorting. RNA quality was checked with an Agilent 2100 Bioanalyzer and agarose gel, and concentration with a NanoDrop 2000. The library was generated by multiplex PCR. Sequencing instrument: Illumina HiSeq 4000. To build TCR beta libraries, CDR3 regions were amplified by Arm-PCR using iRepertoire HTBI primers. Gel purification was performed on PCR products prior to sequencing. The published analysis was carried out like this. Gene usage analysis of CDR3 amino acid clonotypes used the 62 TRBV and 14 to 15 TRBJ segments found across samples. Filtered high-quality paired reads were merged into contigs using COPE and FqMerger. BLAST was used to align contigs to the IMGT TRBV, TRBD and TRBJ reference genes, and CDR3 was defined following IMGT. Any clonotype with a frequency above 0.1% was counted as a highly expanded clone. Repertoire diversity was measured by Shannon entropy, and V-J evenness by the Gini coefficient. Public clonotypes were defined as clonotypes shared by more than one individual. TCRdb redid the processing of the public reads, applying fastp at Q25 and MiXCR, and retained in-frame beta chains. Rows with a matching CDR3 protein are joined into one entry that keeps the most common DNA and genes. For this entry, the V and J calls and clone size follow TCRdb and not the study's own pipeline. This sample holds fewer than 650,000 distinct CDR3 sequences; around 15% were observed only once. The ten largest make up 12% of the sample.

Here is what the overall study found, with its caveats: More public clonotypes were shared among persistent patients (under 3,000) than among newly diagnosed patients (966). Because the primary lesion, thyroid tissue, could not be accessed, the study looked at peripheral blood alone. Lower TCR Shannon entropy and fewer highly expanded clones were observed in persistent Graves' disease patients than in newly diagnosed patients, which suggested clonal expansion. Persistent disease showed preferential use of TRBV28, TRBJ1-2 and TRBJ2-5, whereas newly diagnosed disease favored TRBV20-1 and TRBJ2-1. The authors acknowledged the small sample size as a limitation that may reduce accuracy. Sequencing and analysis were limited to the TCR beta chain.

The germline V gene specifies KGHSH as CDR1 and LQKENI as CDR2. Inclusive of the bounding cysteine and phenylalanine, the CDR3 is 13 residues long. CDR3 DNA only is kept here, 39 bases in frame from base 1. The junction shows trimming of 4 bases on V and 10 bases on J, plus 14 bases between the germline ends. These data were also filed under a second study, of T cells in Graves' hyperthyroidism and ophthalmopathy. In that second paper, the authors write: Graves' hyperthyroidism was defined as stable when no progression to ophthalmopathy occurred over 18 months of follow-up. Hyperthyroidism patients were aged 18 to 65 years and newly diagnosed, with disease duration of less than 2 months. Any patient with an uncontrolled infection, another autoimmune disease, pregnancy or lactation was excluded. Diagnoses relied on clinical symptoms, serum thyroxine and TRAb, thyroid ultrasound and orbital computed tomography. The first round of RT-PCR for the TCR CDR3 was performed with the HTBI primer set and the Qiagen OneStep RT-PCR kit. Most expanded thyroid clonotypes (frequency above 0.001) were also detected in blood, suggesting blood repertoires may reflect thyroid immune responses. A 13 V-J signature model separated ophthalmopathy from stable hyperthyroidism, with around 91% sensitivity and around 84% specificity in cross-validation and 80%/75% in testing. During validation, the model predicted progression to ophthalmopathy a median of about 6.5 months ahead of onset, with approximately 70% sensitivity and 72% to 80% specificity. To identify TCR V-J signatures that set the groups apart, the researchers used a discovery cohort of 100 or so patients, made up of around 42 with Graves' ophthalmopathy and 57 with stable Graves' hyperthyroidism. Whether ophthalmopathy could be predicted prospectively was tested in an independent validation cohort made up of under 20 hyperthyroidism patients plus 17 patients who later progressed to ophthalmopathy. For training and testing, the 100 or so patients in the discovery cohort were randomly divided in a 7:3 ratio. In roughly six Graves' hyperthyroidism patients, the study also compared T-cell repertoires from thyroid tissue with T-cell repertoires from blood. After sampling, hyperthyroidism patients received methimazole starting at 30 mg daily, and ophthalmopathy patients received high-dose intravenous methylprednisolone. Libraries were constructed in a second round of multiplex PCR, after which size selection and purification were performed. The libraries were sequenced on an Illumina HiSeq2000 using paired-end 100 bp reads. Raw data were processed with SOAPnuke, discarding reads with adapters, uncalled bases, mean Phred below 15, or no exact constant-primer or identifier match. High-quality paired reads were merged using COPE v1.2.5, and each unique nucleotide sequence was defined as a clonotype. MiTCR v1.1 was used to align the clonotypes against IMGT TRBV, TRBD and TRBJ reference segments. The analysis was restricted to V-J combinations with a frequency above 0.0001, which together covered 98% to 99.2% of the repertoires. A TCS score was defined as the ratio between F50 (clonal expansion) and ExV (chaos), using BLOSUM62-based TCRdist between CDR3 peptides within each V-J. Welch's t-statistics and random forest reduced approximately 520 V-J features to roughly 13, which were used in a naive Bayes classifier (R e1071). Sample size was not statistically predetermined, and blinding of investigators to group allocation was not performed. The paper reports TCR Vbeta CDR3 sequencing of more than 120 peripheral blood samples: over 40 ophthalmopathy, roughly 74 hyperthyroidism and approximately 17 progressor patients.

This sequence originates from a man aged 18 to 29 with Graves disease. Donor details come from another sample of the same person, matched by shared clones. This chain is built from TRBV18 and TRBJ2-1; TRBD2 is perhaps the D gene, given 5 matching bases. The sample was peripheral blood mononuclear cells (PBMCs), taken at new diagnosis, from a patient treated with antithyroid drugs. The CDR3 sequence is CASSHSDPGEQFF. The nucleotide sequence reads TGTGCCAGCTCACACTCGGACCCGGGGGAGCAGTTCTTC. Extended through the reference TRBV18 and TRBJ2-1 proteins, this CDR3 yields the full variable domain: NAGVMQNPRHLVRRRGQEARLRCSPMKGHSHVYWYRQLPEEGLKFMVYLQKENIIDESGMPKERFSAEFPKEGPSILRIQQVVRGDSAAYFCASSHSDPGEQFFGPGTRLTVL.